The T cell receptor beta chain described here comes from a study of T-cell reconstitution after alpha-beta-depleted transplantation in children. Study-wide findings and caveats: Newly produced T cells mostly provided counts and TCRbeta diversity after one year, as hyperexpanded clones declined. Several patients had high TCRbeta diversity at day 60; it came from surviving recipient T cells and thymic progenitors. Several hundred expanded graft clones reportedly were the source of alpha-beta T cells about two months after transplant.

Unique molecular identifiers featured in how the TCRbeta library was prepared. Via MiXCR, TCRdb re-called the PCR reads, giving one row per CDR3 protein. The table records more than 200,000 distinct CDR3 sequences, more than 20% of them present only once. This clonotype was detected a few times. The antigen remains undetermined. Sequences were derived from PBMCs, sampled before TCRalphabeta/CD19-depleted stem cell transplant. The source is a girl aged 2 to 9 with Fanconi anemia, due to receive a stem cell transplant.

CDR3: CASSLRGEVHEQFF. The CDR3 DNA reads TGTGCCAGCAGCTTGCGTGGGGAGGTCCATGAGCAGTTCTTC. The chain links TRBV7-9 to TRBJ2-1; tentative D call: TRBD2 (6 bases). V was pared by 3 bases and J by 8 bases, with 14 bases between. Looked up from germline, CDR1 is SEHNR and CDR2 is FQNEAQ (reference sequence). The CDR3 runs to 14 residues.